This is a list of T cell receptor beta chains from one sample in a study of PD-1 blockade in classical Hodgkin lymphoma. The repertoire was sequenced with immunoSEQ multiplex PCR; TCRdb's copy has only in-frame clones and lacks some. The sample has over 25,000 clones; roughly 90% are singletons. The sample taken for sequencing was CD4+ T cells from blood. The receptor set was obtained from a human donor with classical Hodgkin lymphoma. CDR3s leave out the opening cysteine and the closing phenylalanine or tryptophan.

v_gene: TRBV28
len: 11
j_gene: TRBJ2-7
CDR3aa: ASGGGGFYEQY

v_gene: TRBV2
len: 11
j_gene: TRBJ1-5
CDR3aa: ASSQGASQPQH

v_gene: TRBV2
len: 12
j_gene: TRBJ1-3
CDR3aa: ASSEAVLGNTIY

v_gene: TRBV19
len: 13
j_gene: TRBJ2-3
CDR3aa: ASSISATLTDTQY

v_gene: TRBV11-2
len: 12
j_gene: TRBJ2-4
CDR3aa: ASSLDRGADIQY

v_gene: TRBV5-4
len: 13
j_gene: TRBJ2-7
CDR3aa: ASSRTGQPTGEQY

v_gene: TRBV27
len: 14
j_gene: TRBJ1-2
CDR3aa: ASSSPGTGGNYGYT

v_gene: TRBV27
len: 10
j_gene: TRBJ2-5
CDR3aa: ASSQGQETQY

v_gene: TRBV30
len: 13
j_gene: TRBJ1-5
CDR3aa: AWSHLGNSNQPQH

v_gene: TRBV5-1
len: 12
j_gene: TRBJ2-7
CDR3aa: ASSPGQAPYEQY

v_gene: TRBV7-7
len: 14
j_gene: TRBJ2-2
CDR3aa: ASSQGQGASTGELF

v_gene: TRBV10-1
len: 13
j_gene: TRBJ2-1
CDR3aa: ASSEPGTGGNEQF

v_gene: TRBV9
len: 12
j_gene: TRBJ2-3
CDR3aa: ASSRLAGLDTQY

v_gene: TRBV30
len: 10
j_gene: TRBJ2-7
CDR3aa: AWSVLGREQY

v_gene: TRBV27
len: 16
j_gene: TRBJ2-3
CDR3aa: ASSLKAGGRISTDTQY

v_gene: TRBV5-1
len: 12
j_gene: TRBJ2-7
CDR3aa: ASSPGTSGVEQY

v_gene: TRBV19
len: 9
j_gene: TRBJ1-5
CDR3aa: ASSIGGPQH

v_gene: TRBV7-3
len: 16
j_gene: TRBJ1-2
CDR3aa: ASSFYVRGQGARYGYT

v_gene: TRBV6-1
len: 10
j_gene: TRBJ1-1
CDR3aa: ASSPRDRVTF

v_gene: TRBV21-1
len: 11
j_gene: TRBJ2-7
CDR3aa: ASSKEVDYEQY

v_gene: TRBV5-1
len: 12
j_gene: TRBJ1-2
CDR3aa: ASSLSRGPSGYT

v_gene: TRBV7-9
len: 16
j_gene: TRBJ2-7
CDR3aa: ASSSRGTTGTGFNEQY

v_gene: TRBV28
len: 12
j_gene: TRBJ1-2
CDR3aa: ASSPAAGNYGYT

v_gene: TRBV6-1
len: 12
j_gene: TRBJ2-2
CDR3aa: ASVKQPRSGELF

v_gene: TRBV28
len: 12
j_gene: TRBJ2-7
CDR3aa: ASETSGTGYEQY

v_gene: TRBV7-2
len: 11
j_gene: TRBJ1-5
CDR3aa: ASSYGGNQPQH

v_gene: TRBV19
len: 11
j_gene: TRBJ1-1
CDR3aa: ATLTGPGTEAF

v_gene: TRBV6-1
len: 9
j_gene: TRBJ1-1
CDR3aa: ASRESTEAF

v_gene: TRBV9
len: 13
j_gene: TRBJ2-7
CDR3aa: ASSVTGSFSYEQY

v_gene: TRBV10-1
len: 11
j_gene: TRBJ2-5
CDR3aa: ASSRDTQGEQY

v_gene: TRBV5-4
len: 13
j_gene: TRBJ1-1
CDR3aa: ASSKELRGNTEAF

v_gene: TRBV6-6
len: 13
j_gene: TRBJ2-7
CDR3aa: ASSYGTGGFGEQY

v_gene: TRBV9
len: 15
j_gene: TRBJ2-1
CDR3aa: ASSAAGGGERGNEQF

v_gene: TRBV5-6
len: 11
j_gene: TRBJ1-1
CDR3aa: ASSQTGGTEAF

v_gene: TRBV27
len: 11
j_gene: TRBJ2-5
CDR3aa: ASSLVALETQY

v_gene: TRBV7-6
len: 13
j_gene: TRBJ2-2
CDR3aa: ASSIQQGAAGELF

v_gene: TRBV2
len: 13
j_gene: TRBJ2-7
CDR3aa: ASSSVLAGSYEQY

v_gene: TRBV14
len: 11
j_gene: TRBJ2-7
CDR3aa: ASSQVWGGEQY

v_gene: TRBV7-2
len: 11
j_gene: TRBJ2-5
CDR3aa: ASSRGSQETQY

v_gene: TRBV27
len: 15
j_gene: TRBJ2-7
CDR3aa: ASSFLSASGRGGEQY

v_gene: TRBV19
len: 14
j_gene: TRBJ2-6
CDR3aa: ASSIRPNSGANVLT

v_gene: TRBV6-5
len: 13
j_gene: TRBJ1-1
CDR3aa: ASRSSPIPNTEAF

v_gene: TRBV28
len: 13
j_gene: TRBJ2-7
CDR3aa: ASNLAGGPAYEQY

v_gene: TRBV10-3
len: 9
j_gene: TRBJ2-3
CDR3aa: AISASDTQY

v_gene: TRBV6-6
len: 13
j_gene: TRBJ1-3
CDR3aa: ASSQDRGSGNTIY

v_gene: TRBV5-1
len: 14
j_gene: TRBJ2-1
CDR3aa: ASSLDLSFSYNEQF

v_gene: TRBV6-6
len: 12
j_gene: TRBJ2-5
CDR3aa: ASSRDSNQETQY

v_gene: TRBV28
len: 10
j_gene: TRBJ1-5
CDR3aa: ASSSGARPQH

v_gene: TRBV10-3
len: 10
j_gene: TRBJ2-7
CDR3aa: ATKDSTYEQY